The clone carrying this TCR beta chain was seen more than once but under ten times. The antigen remains unidentified. The data originate from a study of T cells after yellow fever vaccination. In making TCR cDNA, 5'RACE template switching added a universal primer site and UMIs to it. A single record per CDR3 protein comes from TCRdb applying MiXCR to the 5' RACE reads. The data show roughly 320,000 distinct CDR3 sequences, around 11% seen once. This CDR3 is built from 13 residues. Trimming pared 5 bases from V and 0 bases from J, leaving 11 bases between. Germline-derived CDR1 and CDR2 are DFQATT and SNEGSKA (reference sequence). The study, taken as a whole, reports: Contaminants from the bulk population, in the form of abundant clonotypes, could be found in FACS-sorted repertoires. The CD4 compartment and the CD8 compartment contained a small share of clonotypes in common. The secondary T-cell response peaked on day 5, not day 15, but was weaker.

The V gene is TRBV20-1, the J gene TRBJ2-7, with TRBD2 as a possible D gene (5 bases). This TCR was recovered from a man younger than 30 who received the YFV17D yellow fever vaccine. The sample here was CD4+ T cells sorted from PBMCs, taken 45 days after the yellow fever booster vaccination. The CDR3 DNA sequence: TGCAGTGCTGCACGGGAAAGCTCCTACGAGCAGTACTTC. This encodes CSAARESSYEQYF.